This is a list of T cell receptor beta chains from one sample in a study of blood T cell repertoires in COVID-19. TCRdb keeps only in-frame clones here, not all; method: immunoSEQ multiplex PCR. This sample carries about 200,000 clones, 85% of them seen once, and the ten largest clones take about 0.95%. The sample comprised peripheral blood. The source of these receptors is a man aged 60 to 69 with COVID-19, enrolled during active disease. The CDR3 runs from the conserved cysteine through the conserved F or W. A D gene is named only where the DNA matches it firmly. Size is omitted from some rows. Given values are once, few, many or a class for expanded clones.

abundance	v_gene	j_gene	d_gene	CDR3aa	CDR3nt
once	TRBV3-1/TRBV3-2	TRBJ2-3	TRBD2	CASNLGLAGGATDTQYF	TGTGCCAGCAACCTCGGACTAGCGGGGGGAGCCACAGATACGCAGTATTTT
NA	TRBV28	TRBJ1-4	NA	CASSLGPPGRGNEKLFF	TGTGCCAGCAGCCTAGGACCCCCAGGGAGGGGTAATGAAAAACTGTTTTTT
NA	TRBV29-1	TRBJ1-2	TRBD1	CSVETGGGYGYTF	TGCAGCGTTGAAACAGGGGGCGGGTATGGCTACACCTTC
once	TRBV27	TRBJ1-5	TRBD1	CASSTRDRGDQPQHF	TGTGCCAGCAGTACCCGGGACAGGGGCGATCAGCCCCAGCATTTT
NA	TRBV7-2	TRBJ2-1	TRBD2	CASSLGIAGSYNEQFF	TGTGCCAGCAGCTTAGGAATAGCGGGCTCCTACAATGAGCAGTTCTTC
NA	TRBV10-1	TRBJ2-7	NA	CASSESGASYEQYF	TGCGCCAGCAGTGAGTCCGGCGCTAGTTACGAGCAGTACTTC
NA	TRBV21-1	TRBJ2-3	NA	CASSATGTDHGNTDTQYF	TGTGCCAGCAGCGCGACAGGGACCGACCACGGGAACACAGATACGCAGTATTTT
NA	TRBV4-3	TRBJ1-1	TRBD1	CASSYDRGVEAFF	TGCGCCAGCAGCTACGACAGGGGAGTCGAAGCTTTCTTT
NA	TRBV6-5	TRBJ1-1	NA	CASSYSGHPMNTEAFF	TGTGCCAGCAGTTACTCGGGACACCCAATGAACACTGAAGCTTTCTTT
once	TRBV14	TRBJ2-7	NA	CASRKQGYEQYF	TGTGCCAGCAGGAAACAGGGCTACGAGCAGTACTTC
once	TRBV9	TRBJ1-2	NA	CASSVGRGWYGYTF	TGTGCCAGCAGCGTAGGACGGGGGTGGTATGGCTACACCTTC
NA	TRBV7-9	TRBJ1-1	NA	CASSQGATEAFF	TGTGCCAGCAGCCAAGGGGCCACTGAAGCTTTCTTT
once	TRBV21-1	TRBJ2-7	NA	CASNKAGGGYEQYF	TGTGCCAGCAACAAAGCCGGGGGTGGCTACGAGCAGTACTTC
NA	TRBV2	TRBJ1-1	NA	CASTERNTEAFF	TGTGCCAGCACCGAGAGGAACACTGAAGCTTTCTTT
NA	TRBV18	TRBJ2-1	TRBD1	CASGPLRGLYNEQFF	TGTGCCAGCGGACCTCTTAGGGGGCTCTACAATGAGCAGTTCTTC
NA	TRBV4-3	TRBJ1-2	TRBD1	CASSQDGTGRYGYTF	TGCGCCAGCAGCCAAGATGGGACAGGGCGTTATGGCTACACCTTC
NA	TRBV7-9	TRBJ1-6	NA	CASSLSGVANSPLHF	TGTGCCAGCAGCTTATCGGGAGTGGCGAATTCACCCCTCCACTTT
NA	TRBV28	TRBJ2-3	NA	CASSFTGLPDTQYF	TGTGCCAGCAGTTTTACGGGTCTCCCAGATACGCAGTATTTT
NA	TRBV19	TRBJ1-1	NA	CASSGGLPEAFF	TGTGCCAGTAGTGGAGGGCTACCTGAAGCTTTCTTT
NA	TRBV5-4	TRBJ1-1	NA	CASSYRRGSTEAFF	TGTGCCAGCAGCTACCGCAGGGGCAGCACTGAAGCTTTCTTT
NA	TRBV11-2	TRBJ2-1	TRBD2	CASRPGLAGSYNEQFF	TGTGCCAGCAGACCGGGACTAGCGGGGTCCTACAATGAGCAGTTCTTC
few	TRBV6-5	TRBJ1-4	TRBD1	CASSWTGTNEKLFF	TGTGCCAGCAGTTGGACAGGGACTAATGAAAAACTGTTTTTT
NA	TRBV15	TRBJ1-5	TRBD1	CATSQDRQGGQPQHF	TGTGCCACCAGCCAAGATCGACAGGGTGGTCAGCCCCAGCATTTT
NA	TRBV6-1	TRBJ1-1	NA	CASSESWGGNTEAFF	TGTGCCAGCAGTGAATCCTGGGGGGGGAACACTGAAGCTTTCTTT
once	TRBV28	TRBJ1-2	NA	CASSLRTDTSYGYTF	TGTGCCAGCAGTCTCAGGACGGACACTTCCTATGGCTACACCTTC
NA	TRBV19	TRBJ1-3	NA	CASSPEALSGNTIYF	TGTGCCAGTAGCCCCGAGGCGCTCTCTGGAAACACCATATATTTT
NA	TRBV6-1	TRBJ1-5	NA	CASSEVERGGGNQPQHF	TGTGCCAGCAGTGAAGTGGAAAGGGGGGGCGGCAATCAGCCCCAGCATTTT
NA	TRBV7-9	TRBJ1-4	NA	CASSLLGPFEKLFF	TGTGCCAGCAGCTTATTGGGGCCCTTTGAAAAACTGTTTTTT
NA	TRBV5-1	TRBJ2-7	TRBD2	CASSAGLAADSYEQYF	TGCGCCAGCAGCGCCGGACTAGCGGCAGACTCCTACGAGCAGTACTTC
NA	TRBV12-3/TRBV12-4	TRBJ2-7	NA	CASSFGIGGEQYF	TGTGCCAGCAGTTTCGGGATAGGTGGCGAGCAGTACTTC
NA	TRBV30	TRBJ1-2	NA	CAWRGMGQGRGYTF	TGTGCCTGGAGGGGCATGGGTCAGGGGAGAGGCTACACCTTC
once	TRBV30	TRBJ1-3	NA	CAWSRGRSTGNTIYF	TGTGCCTGGAGTAGGGGAAGGTCTACTGGAAACACCATATATTTT
NA	TRBV30	TRBJ2-3	NA	CAWSLRGYTDTQYF	TGTGCCTGGAGTCTAAGGGGATATACAGATACGCAGTATTTT
NA	TRBV30	TRBJ1-5	TRBD1	CAWSLSRGLQHF	TGTGCCTGGAGTTTGAGCAGGGGGCTCCAGCATTTT
NA	TRBV6-2/TRBV6-3	TRBJ2-7	TRBD2	CASSRGTTYEQYF	TGTGCCAGCAGTCGAGGGACTACCTACGAGCAGTACTTC
NA	TRBV14	TRBJ2-6	NA	CASSFGLGANVLTF	TGTGCCAGCAGTTTCGGGTTAGGGGCCAACGTCCTGACTTTC
few	TRBV18	TRBJ1-1	NA	CASSPIGSVTEAFF	TGTGCCAGCTCACCGATAGGGAGCGTCACTGAAGCTTTCTTT
NA	TRBV18	TRBJ1-2	TRBD1	CASSPQGDYGYTF	TGTGCCAGCTCACCGCAGGGGGACTATGGCTACACCTTC
NA	TRBV30	TRBJ2-6	NA	CAWSAGHSGANVLTF	TGTGCCTGGAGCGCAGGACACTCTGGGGCCAACGTCCTGACTTTC
NA	TRBV6-2/TRBV6-3	TRBJ1-1	NA	CASSYSPGETNTEAFF	TGTGCCAGCAGTTACTCCCCCGGGGAAACCAACACTGAAGCTTTCTTT
NA	TRBV7-2	TRBJ1-1	NA	CASSLSLPRDTEAFF	TGTGCCAGCAGCTTATCTTTGCCCAGGGACACTGAAGCTTTCTTT
once	TRBV6-5	TRBJ2-7	NA	CASRPTGSYEQYF	TGTGCCAGCAGACCGACGGGCTCCTACGAGCAGTACTTC
NA	TRBV27	TRBJ1-4	NA	CASSLGWRGEKLFF	TGTGCCAGCAGTTTGGGCTGGAGGGGTGAAAAACTGTTTTTT
NA	TRBV28	TRBJ2-2	NA	CASSPDTANTGELFF	TGTGCCAGCAGTCCGGACACCGCGAACACCGGGGAGCTGTTTTTT
NA	TRBV14	TRBJ1-1	NA	CASSQVTGVNTEAFF	TGTGCCAGCAGCCAAGTTACAGGAGTGAACACTGAAGCTTTCTTT